Listed below are T cell receptor beta chains from one sample, sequenced in a study of neurological immune-mediated disorders. TCRdb redid the calling of the 5' RACE reads with MiXCR, one entry per CDR3 protein. The profile shows approximately 87,000 distinct CDR3 sequences, roughly 13% of them singletons. The sample consisted of PBMCs. These receptors were taken from a woman between 50 and 59 years old in good health. CDR3s include the opening cysteine and the closing phenylalanine or tryptophan. D genes are given only for firm matches. Rows may omit the clone size; those that give it use once, few, many or a size class.

V gene,clone size,J gene,D gene,CDR3 protein,CDR3 DNA
TRBV2,many,TRBJ2-3,TRBD2,CASKLTSGNPDTQYF,TGTGCCAGCAAATTGACTAGCGGGAATCCAGATACGCAGTATTTT
TRBV29-1,NA,TRBJ1-5,NA,CSVELSRVEPQHF,TGCAGCGTGGAGCTCTCCCGGGTGGAGCCCCAGCATTTT
TRBV5-1,many,TRBJ2-2,TRBD1,CASSLESGGTGELFF,TGCGCCAGCAGCTTGGAATCAGGGGGCACCGGGGAGCTGTTTTTT
TRBV5-1,medium-sized,TRBJ2-5,NA,CASSLVGSPQQETQYF,TGCGCCAGCAGCTTGGTTGGGAGCCCGCAACAAGAGACCCAGTACTTC
TRBV7-6,NA,TRBJ2-7,NA,CASSLSAGSSYEQYF,TGTGCCAGCAGCTTATCGGCTGGGAGCTCCTACGAGCAGTACTTC
TRBV28,many,TRBJ2-7,NA,CASSLGWAFYEQYF,TGTGCCAGCAGTTTAGGTTGGGCGTTCTACGAGCAGTACTTC
TRBV20-1,many,TRBJ2-1,TRBD1,CSAPQGADSVRLDEQFF,TGCAGTGCGCCGCAGGGGGCGGATTCCGTAAGGTTGGATGAGCAGTTCTTC
TRBV10-3,many,TRBJ2-7,TRBD2,CAISEPSGGNVGEQYF,TGTGCCATCAGTGAGCCCAGCGGGGGTAACGTAGGCGAGCAGTACTTC
TRBV27,many,TRBJ1-6,TRBD1,CASRGGTGTGSPLHF,TGTGCCAGCAGGGGGGGGACAGGGACGGGCTCACCCCTCCACTTT
TRBV15,many,TRBJ1-1,NA,CATSRDVGLAFF,TGTGCCACCAGCAGAGATGTAGGGCTAGCTTTCTTT
TRBV7-2,many,TRBJ2-1,NA,CASSLAHNEQFF,TGTGCCAGCAGCTTAGCCCACAATGAGCAGTTCTTC
TRBV5-1,NA,TRBJ2-7,NA,CASSKQTGPYEQYF,TGCGCCAGCAGCAAACAAACAGGGCCCTACGAGCAGTACTTC
TRBV27,NA,TRBJ1-4,NA,CASSLYSGLSNEKLFF,TGTGCCAGCAGTCTTTACTCGGGGCTCTCTAATGAAAAACTGTTTTTT
TRBV5-6,NA,TRBJ1-3,NA,CASSYIQGSGNTIYF,TGTGCCAGCAGCTACATACAGGGTAGTGGAAACACCATATATTTT
TRBV20-1,many,TRBJ2-7,TRBD2,CSAEGTSGSGYEQYF,TGCAGTGCTGAAGGGACTAGCGGGAGTGGGTACGAGCAGTACTTC
TRBV5-5,many,TRBJ1-2,NA,CASSSYDGTDGYTF,TGTGCCAGCAGCTCCTATGACGGTACGGATGGCTACACCTTC
TRBV2,many,TRBJ2-6,NA,CASIAYLGANVLTF,TGTGCCAGCATTGCTTACCTCGGGGCCAACGTCCTGACTTTC
TRBV7-8,NA,TRBJ2-5,TRBD1,CASSPTDRGEETQYF,TGTGCCAGCAGTCCCACGGACAGGGGAGAAGAGACCCAGTACTTC
TRBV21-1,many,TRBJ1-1,NA,CASSKRKGPNTEAFF,TGTGCCAGCAGCAAAAGGAAGGGACCGAACACTGAAGCTTTCTTT
TRBV3-1,many,TRBJ2-1,TRBD2,CASSQGTSGRAGSYNEQFF,TGTGCCAGCAGCCAAGGGACTAGCGGGAGGGCCGGGTCCTACAATGAGCAGTTCTTC
TRBV5-1,many,TRBJ2-7,NA,CASSPETGATEQYF,TGCGCCAGCAGCCCGGAGACAGGAGCTACGGAGCAGTACTTC
TRBV7-9,many,TRBJ2-3,TRBD2,CASSPTSGRAGTDTQYF,TGTGCCAGCAGCCCGACTAGCGGGAGGGCCGGCACAGATACGCAGTATTTT